Reported below is one TCR beta chain. The antigen is undetermined. This sample was included in a study of vaccination effects on CD4 cells after COVID-19. V lost 8 bases, J lost 2 bases, and 3 bases stayed unmatched. Germline-derived CDR1 and CDR2 are LNHNV and YYDKDF (reference sequence). The CDR3 contains 14 residues. Sequencing used immunoSEQ multiplex PCR; TCRdb keeps in-frame clones, though not all of them. The repertoire holds 20,000 to 25,000 clones, 65% to 85% seen once, with more than 9% in the top ten. The ViraFEST assay expanded antigen-specific CD4+ T cells with viral peptide pools before sequencing. Researchers isolated CD4+ T cells once 9 to 11 days of culture had elapsed. The study found no prior SARS-CoV-2 infection in the vaccine recipients, who tested negative for nucleocapsid antibodies.

The V and J genes are TRBV15 and TRBJ2-1, with 10 bases fitting TRBD2. The material was CD4+ T cells from PBMCs cultured with HCoV-NL63 spike peptides, obtained before COVID-19 vaccination. This TCR was sampled from a human donor who received a COVID-19 vaccine. CDR3 sequence reads: CATSSGSTYNEQFF. DNA of the CDR3: TGTGCCACCTCTAGCGGGAGTACCTACAATGAGCAGTTCTTC.